A few counts support the clone carrying this TCR beta chain. Its antigen remains unidentified. Some clones are missing from TCRdb's copy, which holds only in-frame ones; the method was immunoSEQ multiplex PCR. The sample has around 42,000 clones, approximately 70% seen once. Germline V gives CDR1 SGDLS, CDR2 YYNGEE. V was trimmed by 7 bases and J by 1 base, leaving 8 bases between them. This CDR3 region has 12 residues. Relapse was seen in all patients after autologous stem cell transplantation, and brentuximab vedotin exposure was variable. The sample comes from a study of PD-1 blockade in classical Hodgkin lymphoma. Study-wide findings and caveats: Newly diagnosed patients reportedly trailed healthy donors in baseline TCR diversity.

This material consisted of peripheral blood mononuclear cells (PBMCs), taken at baseline. The rearrangement joins TRBV9 to TRBJ2-5; D is possibly TRBD1 (6 bases). The TCR comes from a human donor with classical Hodgkin lymphoma. CDR3 in DNA: TGTGCCAGCGGCAGGGGCCAAGAGACCCAGTACTTC. Its protein is CASGRGQETQYF.